This entry lists 28 T cell receptor beta chains sequenced from one sample in a study of human T cells and chemical hapten exposure. Time point specified: pre-sensitization, week 0. Noted treatment: therapeutic diphenylcyclopropenone sensitization with weekly scalp DPC. TCRdb processed the RACE reads anew with MiXCR; each CDR3 protein has one entry. The table has about 40,000 distinct CDR3 sequences, over 9.5% seen once. The material was whole blood, obtained in connection with sensitization to the hapten diphenylcyclopropenone (DPC). All receptors derive from a man aged 30-40 years with alopecia areata. Some clones in this sample may be carry-over from other donors' samples.

This clonotype was found a few times. The rearrangement uses TRBV9 and TRBJ2-2, with D perhaps matching TRBD1 (5 bases). CDR3 size: 15 residues. The germline V gene has CDR1 SGDLS and CDR2 YYNGEE. V gave up 0 bases and J gave up 3 bases, with 9 bases separating them. The CDR3 spells CASSVGGQYTGELFF. In DNA form, the CDR3 reads TGTGCCAGCAGCGTAGGCGGACAATACACCGGGGAGCTGTTTTTT.

This clonotype was detected many times. The chain joins TRBV7-9 to TRBJ2-5; D unclear. The CDR3 contains 12 residues. CDR1 and CDR2 from the germline V gene are SEHNR and FQNEAQ (reference sequence). With 5 bases removed from V and 5 bases from J, the gap between germline ends came to 9 bases. CDR3 loop: CASSGYLETQYF. In DNA, the CDR3 is TGTGCCAGCAGCGGCTATCTTGAGACCCAGTACTTC.

This clonotype was observed a handful of times. This rearrangement joins TRBV29-1 to TRBJ2-7; D not resolved. V dropped 4 bases and J dropped 4 bases, with 17 bases sitting between them. This CDR3 is built from 14 residues. Germline CDR1 reads SQVTM; CDR2 reads ANQGSEA. The CDR3 loop reads CSVGGLGNGYEQYF. In DNA, the CDR3 is TGCAGCGTTGGAGGCCTTGGCAACGGGTACGAGCAGTACTTC.

This clonotype was counted only a few times. The rearrangement uses TRBV5-6 and TRBJ1-2; D gene uncertain. CDR1 and CDR2 (germline): SGHDT, YYEEEE. Trimming took off 0 bases at V and 3 bases at J, with 12 bases between the two ends. The CDR3 runs to 15 residues. The CDR3 coding sequence is TGTGCCAGCAGCTTGGTTGGCCGTTACGACTATGGCTACACCTTC. The encoded protein is CASSLVGRYDYGYTF.

The chain couples TRBV5-1 to TRBJ2-3; 7 nucleotides align to TRBD1. This CDR3 comprises 14 residues. Germline values: CDR1 SGHRS, CDR2 YFSETQ. The V gene end was trimmed by 5 bases and the J gene end by 2 bases; junction bases not matched to a gene: 5. Here the CDR3 DNA reads TGCGCCAGCAGTGGACAGGTTTTCACAGATACGCAGTATTTT. It is translated as CASSGQVFTDTQYF.

V is TRBV12-3 or TRBV12-4 and J is TRBJ2-1, with 7 positions matching TRBD1. The J segment lost 1 base and the V segment lost 5 bases, leaving 2 bases of the junction unmatched. This CDR3 has 14 amino acids. The CDR3 nucleotides are TGTGCCAGCAGTATGGACAGGTCCTACAATGAGCAGTTCTTC. Translated: CASSMDRSYNEQFF.

At least ten counts were recorded for this clonotype. The V call is TRBV9, the J call TRBJ2-7; 8 nucleotides align to TRBD1. This CDR3 spans 15 amino acids. Trimming took 2 bases from V and 3 from J; bases not matched to a gene: 7. Germline V gene lookup returns CDR1 SGDLS and CDR2 YYNGEE. Here the CDR3 reads CASSVHQDRDYEQYF. Written as DNA, the CDR3 is TGTGCCAGCAGCGTTCATCAGGACAGGGACTACGAGCAGTACTTC.

The rearrangement uses TRBV5-4 and TRBJ2-7, with D possibly matching TRBD2 (6 bases). Germline V CDR1 and CDR2: SGHNT, YYREEE (reference sequence). V was cut by 1 base and J by 6 bases, with 11 bases left in between. This CDR3 has 13 amino acids. The CDR3: CASSLPGGSEQYV. For the CDR3, the DNA is TGTGCCAGCAGCTTGCCAGGAGGGAGCGAGCAGTACGTC.

The table lists this clonotype with many counts. The chain uses TRBV20-1 and TRBJ1-1; weak D call: TRBD1 (6 bases). The germline V gene encodes CDR1 DFQATT and CDR2 SNEGSKA (reference sequence). CDR3 size: 15 residues. V shed 5 bases and J shed 1 base, with 17 bases lying between them. As DNA, the CDR3 is TGCAGTGCTGATCAATTGGACAGAACGAACACTGAAGCTTTCTTT. Protein product: CSADQLDRTNTEAFF.

This clonotype came up a few times. The rearrangement joins TRBV19 to TRBJ2-1; 9 positions match TRBD1. Losses at the gene ends were 1 base for V and 13 bases for J; bases not matched to a gene: 5. Germline loops: CDR1 LNHDA, CDR2 SQIVND (reference sequence). The CDR3 consists of 13 residues. CDR3 DNA: TGTGCCAGTAGTATAGCAACACAGGGGGCCCAGTTCTTC. Its protein is CASSIATQGAQFF.

This clonotype has a handful of counts. The chain links TRBV4-1 to TRBJ1-5, with D tentatively TRBD1 (5 bases). Germline values: CDR1 MGHRA, CDR2 YSYEKL. The CDR3 sequence is 14 residues long. The V end was cut by 3 bases, the J end by 12 bases, with 18 bases between. The chain's CDR3 is CASSQIRDDDFQHF. In DNA form, the CDR3 reads TGCGCCAGCAGCCAGATCCGGGACGACGATTTCCAGCATTTT.

This clonotype came up many times. The V and J genes are TRBV7-3 and TRBJ2-5; D is undetermined. CDR3 length equals 15 residues. Germline-derived CDR1 and CDR2 are SGHTA and FQGTGA. With 3 bases removed from V and 4 bases from J, the gap between germline ends came to 15 bases. CDR3 sequence (DNA): TGTGCCAGCAGCTTTTTCCCTGGGGTCCCAGAGACCCAGTACTTC. It encodes CASSFFPGVPETQYF.

This clonotype was detected many times. The V gene is TRBV18, the J gene TRBJ2-5; the match to TRBD2 covers 7 bases. The trim removed 1 base at V and 2 bases at J, leaving 4 bases unmatched. The CDR3 extends over 15 amino acids. CDR1 is KGHSH and CDR2 is LQKENI in the germline V gene. The CDR3 DNA follows: TGTGCCAGCTCACCACGCGCAGCGGGGCAAGAGACCCAGTACTTC. Translation gives CASSPRAAGQETQYF. The complete variable domain, with remaining parts taken from reference TRBV18 and TRBJ2-5, reads NAGVMQNPRHLVRRRGQEARLRCSPMKGHSHVYWYRQLPEEGLKFMVYLQKENIIDESGMPKERFSAEFPKEGPSILRIQQVVRGDSAAYFCASSPRAAGQETQYFGPGTRLLVL.

The gene calls are TRBV6-6 and TRBJ1-1; D gene ambiguous. CDR3 length: 15 residues. Trimming took 0 bases from V and 4 from J, leaving 12 bases between them. Looked up from germline, CDR1 is MNHNY and CDR2 is SVGAGI (reference sequence). The CDR3 DNA reads as TGTGCCAGCAGTTACTCTCCCGCCGTCGGCACTGAAGCTTTCTTT. This codes for CASSYSPAVGTEAFF.

The J gene is TRBJ2-5, the V gene TRBV5-1; 9 bases agree with TRBD2. Germline assignment: CDR1 SGHRS and CDR2 YFSETQ. CDR3 length equals 16 residues. Trimming took 4 bases from V and 1 from J; bases not matched to a gene: 8. The CDR3 here is CASSLAPSGTQETQYF. CDR3 in DNA: TGCGCCAGCAGCCTGGCCCCTAGCGGGACCCAAGAGACCCAGTACTTC.

This clonotype was picked up many times. V usage is TRBV20-1 and J usage is TRBJ1-6; TRBD1 is a possible D gene (5 bases). The CDR3 sequence is 14 residues long. V dropped 6 bases and J dropped 7 bases, with 16 bases sitting between them. Germline assignment: CDR1 DFQATT and CDR2 SNEGSKA (reference sequence). The chain's CDR3 is CSAPSAGRNSPLHF. In DNA, the CDR3 is TGCAGTGCACCATCGGCAGGGCGCAATTCACCCCTCCACTTT.

This clonotype appeared many times. The rearrangement uses TRBV24-1 and TRBJ1-5; 10 bases are a match to TRBD1. The CDR3 is 14 residues long. Germline CDR1 KGHDR, CDR2 SFDVKD. V was pared by 7 bases and J by 4 bases, with 3 bases of the junction left unmatched. CDR3 nucleotides: TGTGCCACCAGCCAGGACAGGGGGAATCAGCCCCAGCATTTT. Its protein is CATSQDRGNQPQHF.

This clonotype has a count of ten or more. The V call is TRBV7-9, the J call TRBJ2-7; TRBD2 aligns across 7 bases. Germline values: CDR1 SEHNR, CDR2 FQNEAQ (reference sequence). This CDR3 contains 17 residues. Trimming at V came to 4 bases and at J to 5 bases, leaving 17 bases not matched to a gene. The chain's CDR3 is CASSSDPGDYRTDEQYV. The DNA for the CDR3 is TGTGCCAGCAGCTCTGACCCGGGGGACTACAGGACGGACGAGCAGTACGTC.

Only a few counts were recorded for this clonotype. The genes are TRBV3-1 and TRBJ2-1; D call uncertain. Germline assignment: CDR1 LGHDT and CDR2 YNNKEL (reference sequence). The length of the CDR3 is 14 residues. Trimming cost V 3 bases and J 6 bases, with 12 bases left between them. This chain's CDR3 is CASSHEPWVNEQFF. CDR3 DNA: TGTGCCAGCAGCCATGAACCTTGGGTCAATGAGCAGTTCTTC.

Many counts were recorded for this clonotype. V and J are TRBV11-2 and TRBJ2-7; TRBD2 might be the D (6 bases). CDR3 length equals 15 residues. Germline V gene sequence: CDR1 SGHAT, CDR2 FQNNGV. The V end was cut by 3 bases, the J end by 2 bases, with 14 bases between. CDR3 coding DNA: TGTGCCAGCAGCTTGGAGGGCCCCTTCACCTACGAGCAGTACTTC. This gives the protein CASSLEGPFTYEQYF.

This clonotype has a count of ten or more. This chain uses TRBV20-1 with TRBJ2-3; TRBD2 matches 11 bases. The germline gives CDR1 DFQATT, CDR2 SNEGSKA (reference sequence). V trimming: 3 bases; J trimming: 1 base; junction bases outside the gene matches: 9. This CDR3 has 17 amino acids. CDR3 loop: CSASRLAGGVGTDTQYF. The CDR3 DNA is TGCAGTGCTAGTCGGCTAGCGGGAGGTGTAGGCACAGATACGCAGTATTTT.

This clonotype appeared many times. The V call is TRBV20-1, the J call TRBJ1-6; D possibly corresponds to TRBD1 (5 bases). Germline-derived CDR1 and CDR2 are DFQATT and SNEGSKA (reference sequence). Trimming stripped 6 bases from V and 9 bases from J, with 21 bases between. The CDR3 loop spans 15 amino acids. The CDR3 here is CSAIPPGELSSPLHF. In nucleotides, the CDR3 is TGCAGTGCCATACCCCCGGGGGAGTTAAGTTCACCCCTCCACTTT.

This clonotype appeared a few times. The V and J genes are TRBV21-1 and TRBJ2-7; whether TRBD2, the table's D call, matches the DNA was not checked. TRBV21-1 is tagged as a pseudogene. The CDR3 totals 17 residues. Written as DNA, the CDR3 is TGTGCCAGCAGCGAGATGTCCGGGACTAGCGGTGCCTACGAGCAGTACGTC. The encoded protein is CASSEMSGTSGAYEQYV.

This clonotype appeared a few times. The chain's CDR3 is CSVERGGDTQYF. In nucleotides, the CDR3 is TGCAGCGTCGAGCGGGGAGGGGATACGCAGTATTTT. J is TRBJ2-3 and V is TRBV29-1; 7 bases align to TRBD2. Germline V lookup: CDR1 SQVTM, CDR2 ANQGSEA. This CDR3 is built from 12 residues. Trimming took 6 bases from V and 6 from J; bases not matched to a gene: 6.

This clonotype was detected ten times or more. CDR3: CASSLIRTSGNRVETQYF. CDR3 nucleotide sequence: TGTGCCAGCAGTTTAATTCGTACTAGCGGGAACCGCGTAGAGACCCAGTACTTC. The V call is TRBV12-3 or TRBV12-4, the J call TRBJ2-5, with 10 bases lining up with TRBD2. Unmatched junction bases numbered 13, after V lost 2 bases and J lost 4 bases. The CDR3 has 18 amino acids.

V usage is TRBV6-2 or TRBV6-3 and J usage is TRBJ1-5; 9 bases are a match to TRBD1. From germline, CDR1 is MNHEY and CDR2 SVGEGT. The junction had 12 bases not matched to a gene; V was cut back by 2 bases and J by 7 bases. This CDR3 is built from 17 residues. CDR3 sequence (DNA): TGTGCCAGCAGTTACACCTCCGGGACAGGGCTCTTCCAGCCCCAGCATTTT. This encodes CASSYTSGTGLFQPQHF.

This sequence joins TRBV20-1 and TRBJ1-6; no clear D. From germline, CDR1 is DFQATT and CDR2 SNEGSKA (reference sequence). The V and J ends lost 6 bases and 0 bases respectively, with 18 bases between them. The CDR3 is 17 amino acids. CDR3 region: CSAPLVSSLSYNSPLHF. In DNA, the CDR3 is TGCAGTGCCCCCCTTGTCAGTAGCCTCTCCTATAATTCACCCCTCCACTTT.

V is TRBV3-1 and J is TRBJ2-5; TRBD2 is a possible D gene (5 bases). Germline V gene sequence: CDR1 LGHDT, CDR2 YNNKEL (reference sequence). With 0 bases removed from V and 4 bases from J, the gap between germline ends came to 15 bases. The CDR3 is 16 amino acids. CDR3 sequence reads: CASSQDLQQRAETQYF. DNA for the CDR3: TGTGCCAGCAGCCAAGATCTACAACAGAGGGCAGAGACCCAGTACTTC.